This T cell receptor (beta chain) was sequenced in a study of T-cell reconstitution after alpha-beta-depleted transplantation in children. The TCRbeta library incorporated unique molecular identifiers. TCRdb itself ran the PCR reads through MiXCR, one entry per CDR3 protein. The sample carries around 420,000 distinct CDR3 sequences, roughly 17% recorded once. The ends lost 7 bases at V and 0 bases at J; junction bases unmatched: 15. The CDR3 extends over 19 amino acids. The J gene is TRBJ2-4, the V gene TRBV12-3 or TRBV12-4; 10 bases align to TRBD2. Here the sequenced sample was PBMCs, mostly from graft donor cells, taken 360 days after TCRalphabeta/CD19-depleted stem cell transplant. This TCR came from a boy under three years old who had a stem cell transplant for Wiskott-Aldrich syndrome, so the T cells may come from the graft donor. For the CDR3, the DNA is TGTGCCAGCACTCACATTGCAAGCGGGAGGGGGCTAGCCAAAAACATTCAGTACTTC. As protein: CASTHIASGRGLAKNIQYF.